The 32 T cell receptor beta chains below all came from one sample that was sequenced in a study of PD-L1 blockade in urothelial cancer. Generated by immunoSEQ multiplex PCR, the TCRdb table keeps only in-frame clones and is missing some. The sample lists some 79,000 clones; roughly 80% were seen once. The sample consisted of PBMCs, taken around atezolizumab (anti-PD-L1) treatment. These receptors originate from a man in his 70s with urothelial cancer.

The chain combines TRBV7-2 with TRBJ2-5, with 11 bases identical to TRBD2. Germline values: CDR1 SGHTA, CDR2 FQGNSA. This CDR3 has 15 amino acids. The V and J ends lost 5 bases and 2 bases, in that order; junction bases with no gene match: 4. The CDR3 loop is CASSVTSGSQETQYF. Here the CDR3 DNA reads TGTGCCAGCAGCGTCACTAGCGGGAGTCAAGAGACCCAGTACTTC. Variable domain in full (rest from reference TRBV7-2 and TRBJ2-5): GAGVSQSPSNKVTEKGKDVELRCDPISGHTALYWYRQSLGQGLEFLIYFQGNSAPDKSGLPSDRFSAERTGGSVSTLTIQRTQQEDSAVYLCASSVTSGSQETQYFGPGTRLLVL.

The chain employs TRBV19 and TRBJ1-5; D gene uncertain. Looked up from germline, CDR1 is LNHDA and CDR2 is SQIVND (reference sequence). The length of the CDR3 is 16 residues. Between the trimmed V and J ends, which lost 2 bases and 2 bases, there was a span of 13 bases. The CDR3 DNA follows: TGTGCCAGTAGTATATCACAGCCTAGCGGCAATCAGCCCCAGCATTTT. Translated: CASSISQPSGNQPQHF. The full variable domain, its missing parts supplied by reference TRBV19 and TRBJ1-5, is DGGITQSPKYLFRKEGQNVTLSCEQNLNHDAMYWYRQDPGQGLRLIYYSQIVNDFQKGDIAEGYSVSREKKESFPLTVTSAQKNPTAFYLCASSISQPSGNQPQHFGDGTRLSIL.

The CDR3 DNA reads TGTGCCAGTAGCTCTCGGACTAGCGGGAGTTCCCCAGATACGCAGTATTTT. This encodes CASSSRTSGSSPDTQYF. The gene calls are TRBV19 and TRBJ2-3; 13 bases line up with TRBD2. Germline values: CDR1 LNHDA, CDR2 SQIVND (reference sequence). The CDR3 sequence is 17 residues long. Unmatched junction bases numbered 10, after V lost 6 bases and J lost 4 bases.

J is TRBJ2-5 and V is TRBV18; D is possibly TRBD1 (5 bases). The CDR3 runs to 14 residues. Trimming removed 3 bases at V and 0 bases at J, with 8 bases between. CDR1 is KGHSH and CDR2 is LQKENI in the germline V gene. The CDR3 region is CASSPGHDQETQYF. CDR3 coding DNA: TGTGCCAGCTCACCCGGACATGACCAAGAGACCCAGTACTTC.

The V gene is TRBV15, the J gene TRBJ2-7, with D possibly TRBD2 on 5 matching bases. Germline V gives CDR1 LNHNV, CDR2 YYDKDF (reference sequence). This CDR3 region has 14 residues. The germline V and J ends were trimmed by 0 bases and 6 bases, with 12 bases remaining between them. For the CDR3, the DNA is TGTGCCACCAGCAGAGATCGGATGGCGGGCGAGCAGTACTTC. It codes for CATSRDRMAGEQYF.

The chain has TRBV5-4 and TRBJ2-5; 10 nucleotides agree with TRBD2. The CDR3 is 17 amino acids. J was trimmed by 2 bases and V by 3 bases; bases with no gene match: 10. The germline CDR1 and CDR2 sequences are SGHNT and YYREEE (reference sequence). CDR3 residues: CASSSGAQRGGQETQYF. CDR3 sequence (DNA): TGTGCCAGCAGCTCTGGGGCCCAGCGGGGGGGTCAAGAGACCCAGTACTTC.

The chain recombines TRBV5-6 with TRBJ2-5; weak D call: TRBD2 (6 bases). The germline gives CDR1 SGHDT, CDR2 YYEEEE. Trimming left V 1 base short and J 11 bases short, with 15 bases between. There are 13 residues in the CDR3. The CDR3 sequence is CASSLPGSGEQYF. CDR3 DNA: TGTGCCAGCAGCTTGCCCGGGTCGGGAGAGCAGTACTTC.

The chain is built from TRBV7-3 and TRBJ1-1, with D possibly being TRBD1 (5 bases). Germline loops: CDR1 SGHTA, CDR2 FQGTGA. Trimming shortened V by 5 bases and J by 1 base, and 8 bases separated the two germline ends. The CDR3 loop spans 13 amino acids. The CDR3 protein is CASSHDRNTEAFF. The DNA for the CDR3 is TGTGCCAGCAGCCATGACAGGAACACTGAAGCTTTCTTT.

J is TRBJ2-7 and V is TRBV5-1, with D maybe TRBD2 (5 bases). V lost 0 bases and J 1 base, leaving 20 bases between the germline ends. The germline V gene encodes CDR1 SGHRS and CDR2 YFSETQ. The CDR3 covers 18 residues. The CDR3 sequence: CASSLARGTEDRSYEQYF. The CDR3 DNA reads TGCGCCAGCAGCTTGGCCCGGGGAACAGAGGACCGATCCTACGAGCAGTACTTC.

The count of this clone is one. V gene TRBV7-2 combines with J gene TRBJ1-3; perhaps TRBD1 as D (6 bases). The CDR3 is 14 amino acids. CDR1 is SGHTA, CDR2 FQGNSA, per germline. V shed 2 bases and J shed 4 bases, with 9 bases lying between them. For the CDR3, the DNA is TGTGCCAGCAGCTTACAGACAGGAGGAAACACCATATATTTT. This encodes CASSLQTGGNTIYF.

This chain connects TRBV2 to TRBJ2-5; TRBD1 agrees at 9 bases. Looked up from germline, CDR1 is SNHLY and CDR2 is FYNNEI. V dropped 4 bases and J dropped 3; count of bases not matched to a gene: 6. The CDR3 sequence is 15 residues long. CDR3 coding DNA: TGTGCCAGCAGTGGGGACAGGGCAAAAGAAGAGACCCAGTACTTC. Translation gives CASSGDRAKEETQYF.

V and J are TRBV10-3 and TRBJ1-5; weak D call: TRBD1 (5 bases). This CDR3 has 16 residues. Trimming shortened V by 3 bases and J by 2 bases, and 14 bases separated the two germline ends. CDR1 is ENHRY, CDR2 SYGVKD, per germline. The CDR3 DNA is TGTGCCATCAGTGAAGGGGTAGAAATGGGCAATCAGCCCCAGCATTTT. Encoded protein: CAISEGVEMGNQPQHF.

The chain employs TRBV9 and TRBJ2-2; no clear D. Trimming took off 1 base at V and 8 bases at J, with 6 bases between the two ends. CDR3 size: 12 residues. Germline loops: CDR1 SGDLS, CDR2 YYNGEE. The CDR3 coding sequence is TGTGCCAGCAGCGTAACGGTGGGGGAGCTGTTTTTT. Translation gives CASSVTVGELFF.

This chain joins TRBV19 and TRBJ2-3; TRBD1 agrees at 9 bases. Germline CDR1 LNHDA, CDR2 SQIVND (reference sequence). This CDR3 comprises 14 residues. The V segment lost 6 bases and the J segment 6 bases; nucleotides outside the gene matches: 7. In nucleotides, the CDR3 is TGTGCCAGTAGGAGGACAGGGGTTGCTGATACGCAGTATTTT. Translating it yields CASRRTGVADTQYF.

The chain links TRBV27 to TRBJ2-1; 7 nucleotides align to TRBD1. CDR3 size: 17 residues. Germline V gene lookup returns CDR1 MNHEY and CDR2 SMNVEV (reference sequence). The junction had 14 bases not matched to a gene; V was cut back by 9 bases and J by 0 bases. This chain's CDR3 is CASRALQGLSSYNEQFF. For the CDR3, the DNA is TGTGCCAGTAGGGCCCTACAGGGGCTAAGCTCCTACAATGAGCAGTTCTTC.

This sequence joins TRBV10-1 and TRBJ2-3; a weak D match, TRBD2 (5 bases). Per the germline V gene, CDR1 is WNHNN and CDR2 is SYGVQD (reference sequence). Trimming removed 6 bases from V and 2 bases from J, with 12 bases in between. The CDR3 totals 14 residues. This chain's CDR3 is CASSEDSYTDTQYF. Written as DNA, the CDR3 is TGCGCCAGCAGCGAGGACTCGTACACAGATACGCAGTATTTT.

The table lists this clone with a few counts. CDR3 coding DNA: TGTGCCAGCAGCACGGACAGGGGAGTCGATGGCTACACCTTC. Translation gives CASSTDRGVDGYTF. V and J are TRBV2 and TRBJ1-2, with 9 positions matching TRBD1. The CDR3 has 14 residues. V lost 6 bases and J lost 6; bases outside the gene matches: 8. Germline CDR1 reads SNHLY; CDR2 reads FYNNEI. Combining the CDR3 with reference TRBV2 and TRBJ1-2 gives the whole variable domain EPEVTQTPSHQVTQMGQEVILRCVPISNHLYFYWYRQILGQKVEFLVSFYNNEISEKSEIFDDQFSVERPDGSNFTLKIRSTKLEDSAMYFCASSTDRGVDGYTFGSGTRLTVV.

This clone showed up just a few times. The CDR3 coding sequence is TGCGCCAGCAGCCCTGAATCTAGAGACAGGGCGGCCGAGCAGTACTTC. Amino acids: CASSPESRDRAAEQYF. This rearrangement joins TRBV5-1 to TRBJ2-7; 7 nucleotides align to TRBD1. Trimming took 4 bases from V and 6 from J; bases not matched to a gene: 16. Per the germline V gene, CDR1 is SGHRS and CDR2 is YFSETQ. CDR3 size: 16 residues.

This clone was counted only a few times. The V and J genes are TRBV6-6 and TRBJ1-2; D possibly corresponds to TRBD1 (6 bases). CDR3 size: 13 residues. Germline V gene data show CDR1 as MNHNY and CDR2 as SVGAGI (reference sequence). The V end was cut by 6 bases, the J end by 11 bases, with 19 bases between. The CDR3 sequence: CASSHTGMGGYTF. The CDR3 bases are TGTGCCAGCAGCCATACAGGGATGGGTGGGTACACCTTC.

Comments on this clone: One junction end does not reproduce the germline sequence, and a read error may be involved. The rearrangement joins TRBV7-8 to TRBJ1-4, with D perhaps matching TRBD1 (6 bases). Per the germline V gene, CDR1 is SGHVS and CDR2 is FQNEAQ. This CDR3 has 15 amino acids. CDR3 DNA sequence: TGTGCCAGCAGCTCCGCCAGGGGATTTGATGAAGAACTGTTTTTT. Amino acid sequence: CASSSARGFDEELFF. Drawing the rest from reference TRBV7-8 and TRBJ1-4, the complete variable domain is GAGVSQSPRYKVAKRGQDVALRCDPISGHVSLFWYQQALGQGPEFLTYFQNEAQLDKSGLPSDRFFAERPEGSVSTLKIQRTQQEDSAVYLCASSSARGFDEELFFGSGTQLSVL.

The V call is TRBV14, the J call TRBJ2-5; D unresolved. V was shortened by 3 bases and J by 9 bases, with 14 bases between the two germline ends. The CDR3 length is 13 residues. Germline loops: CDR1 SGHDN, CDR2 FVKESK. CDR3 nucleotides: TGTGCCAGCAGCCAGACGGGTTTTACGCCCCAGTACTTC. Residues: CASSQTGFTPQYF.

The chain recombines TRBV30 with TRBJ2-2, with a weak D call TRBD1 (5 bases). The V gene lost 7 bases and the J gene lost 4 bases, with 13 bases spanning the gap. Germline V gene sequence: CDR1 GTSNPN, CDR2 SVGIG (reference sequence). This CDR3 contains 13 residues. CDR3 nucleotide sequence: TGTGCCTTAGGACAAGTGGTCACCGGGGAGCTGTTTTTT. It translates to CALGQVVTGELFF.

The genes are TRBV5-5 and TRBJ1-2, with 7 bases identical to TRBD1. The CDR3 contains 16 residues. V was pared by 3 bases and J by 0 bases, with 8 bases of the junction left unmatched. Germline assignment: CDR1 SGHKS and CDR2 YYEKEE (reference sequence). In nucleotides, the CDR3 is TGTGCCAGCAGCTCTGATACGGGACAGACTAACTATGGCTACACCTTC. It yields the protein CASSSDTGQTNYGYTF.

CDR3 nucleotide sequence: TGTGCCAGCATCCAGGGGGAATCGAACACTGAAGCTTTCTTT. This encodes CASIQGESNTEAFF. The chain carries TRBV6-1 and TRBJ1-1; 7 nucleotides match TRBD1. The J segment lost 1 base and the V segment lost 7 bases, leaving 6 bases of the junction unmatched. CDR1 MNHNS and CDR2 SASEGT come from the germline V gene. This CDR3 contains 14 residues.

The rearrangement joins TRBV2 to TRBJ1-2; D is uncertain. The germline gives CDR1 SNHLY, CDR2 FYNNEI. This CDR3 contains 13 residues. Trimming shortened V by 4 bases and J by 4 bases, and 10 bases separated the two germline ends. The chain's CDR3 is CASSVGQIYGYTF. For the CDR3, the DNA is TGTGCCAGCAGTGTGGGCCAGATCTATGGCTACACCTTC.

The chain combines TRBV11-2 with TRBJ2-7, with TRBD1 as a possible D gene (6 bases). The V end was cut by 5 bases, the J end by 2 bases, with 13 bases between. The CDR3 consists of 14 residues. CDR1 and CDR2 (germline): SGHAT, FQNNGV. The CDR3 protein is CASSQDSLTYEQYF. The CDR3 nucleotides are TGTGCCAGCAGCCAGGACAGTCTCACCTACGAGCAGTACTTC.

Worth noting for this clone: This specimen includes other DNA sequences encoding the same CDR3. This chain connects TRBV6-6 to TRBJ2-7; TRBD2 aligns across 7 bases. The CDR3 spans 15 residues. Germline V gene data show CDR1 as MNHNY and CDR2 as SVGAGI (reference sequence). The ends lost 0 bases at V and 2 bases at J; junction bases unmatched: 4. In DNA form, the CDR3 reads TGTGCCAGCAGTTACTCGTCAGGGAGGGCCTACGAGCAGTACTTC. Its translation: CASSYSSGRAYEQYF.

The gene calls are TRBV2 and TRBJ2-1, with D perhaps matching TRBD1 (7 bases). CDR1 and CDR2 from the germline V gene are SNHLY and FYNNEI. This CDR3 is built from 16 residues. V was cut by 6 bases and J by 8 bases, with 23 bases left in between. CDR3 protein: CASSAKGLFQGDEQFF. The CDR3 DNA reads TGTGCCAGCAGCGCAAAGGGACTTTTCCAGGGGGATGAGCAGTTCTTC.

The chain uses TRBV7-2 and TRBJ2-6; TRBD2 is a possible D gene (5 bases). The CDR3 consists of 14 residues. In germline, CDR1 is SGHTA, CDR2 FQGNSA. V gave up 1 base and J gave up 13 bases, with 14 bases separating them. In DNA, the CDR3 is TGTGCCAGCAGCTTAGAGTCCCGGGGTAGAGTCCTGACTTTC. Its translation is CASSLESRGRVLTF.

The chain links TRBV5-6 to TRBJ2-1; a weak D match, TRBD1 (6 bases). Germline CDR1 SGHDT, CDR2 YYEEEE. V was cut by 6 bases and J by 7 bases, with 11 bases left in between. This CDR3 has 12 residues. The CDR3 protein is CASTNGQNEQFF. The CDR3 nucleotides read TGTGCCAGCACCAATGGACAGAATGAGCAGTTCTTC. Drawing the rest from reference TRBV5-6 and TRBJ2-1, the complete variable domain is DAGVTQSPTHLIKTRGQQVTLRCSPKSGHDTVSWYQQALGQGPQFIFQYYEEEERQRGNFPDRFSGHQFPNYSSELNVNALLLGDSALYLCASTNGQNEQFFGPGTRLTVL.

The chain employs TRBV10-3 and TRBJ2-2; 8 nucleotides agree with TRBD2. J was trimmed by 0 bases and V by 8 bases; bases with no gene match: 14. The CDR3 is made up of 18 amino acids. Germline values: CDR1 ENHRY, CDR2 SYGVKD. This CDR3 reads CAIGVLGGGTSNTGELFF. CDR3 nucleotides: TGTGCCATCGGGGTATTGGGCGGGGGGACCTCGAACACCGGGGAGCTGTTTTTT.

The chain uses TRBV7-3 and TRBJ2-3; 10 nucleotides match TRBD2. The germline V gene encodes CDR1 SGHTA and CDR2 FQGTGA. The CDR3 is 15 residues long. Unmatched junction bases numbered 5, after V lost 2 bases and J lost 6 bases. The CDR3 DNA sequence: TGTGCCAGCAGCTTAGAGCGGGGGGGCCGGGATACGCAGTATTTT. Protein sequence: CASSLERGGRDTQYF.